Listed below are T cell receptor beta chains from one sample, sequenced in a study of regulatory T cells in long-lasting Graves disease. TCRdb re-analysed the multiplex PCR reads in MiXCR, keeping a single row per CDR3 protein. The data show over 650,000 distinct CDR3 sequences, with roughly 30% seen just once and roughly 40% held by the top ten. This specimen consisted of peripheral blood mononuclear cells (PBMCs), obtained when the disease was refractory, from a patient treated with antithyroid drugs. Receptors were obtained from a female donor with Graves disease. Both conserved end residues are part of each CDR3. D genes are given only for firm matches. Not every row has a clone size; where given, it reads once, few, many or a size class.

TRBV19,TRBD1,TRBJ1-2,NA,CASTVGQYYGYTF,TGTGCCAGTACGGTGGGACAGTACTATGGCTACACCTTC
TRBV9,TRBD1,TRBJ2-2,few,CASSEVNPGQALNTGELFF,TGTGCCAGCAGCGAAGTTAATCCGGGACAGGCCTTGAACACCGGGGAGCTGTTTTTT
TRBV19,TRBD2,TRBJ2-5,few,CASSSYLAGGVETQYF,TGTGCCAGTAGTTCCTACTTAGCGGGAGGGGTAGAGACCCAGTACTTC
TRBV10-3,TRBD2,TRBJ2-3,NA,CAISGTSGSTDTQYF,TGTGCCATCAGCGGGACTAGCGGGAGTACAGATACGCAGTATTTT
TRBV20-1,NA,TRBJ1-1,NA,CSATGLKGLNTEAFF,TGCAGTGCTACCGGATTGAAGGGCTTGAACACTGAAGCTTTCTTT
TRBV27,TRBD1,TRBJ1-1,few,CASSWTGGYSEAFF,TGTGCCAGCAGTTGGACAGGGGGCTATTCTGAAGCTTTCTTT
TRBV6-1,NA,TRBJ1-3,few,CASSGLGRISGNTIYF,TGTGCCAGCAGTGGACTTGGGCGGATCTCTGGAAACACCATATATTTT
TRBV4-1,NA,TRBJ1-2,few,CASSQAPQRRDGYTF,TGCGCCAGCAGCCAAGCACCCCAACGACGCGATGGCTACACCTTC
TRBV2,TRBD1,TRBJ1-3,NA,CASRRGQGEQAGNTICF,TGTGCCAGCAGAAGAGGACAGGGGGAGCAAGCTGGAAACACCATATGTTTT
TRBV12-3/TRBV12-4,NA,TRBJ1-1,many,CASSSSGPASSLDTEAFF,TGTGCCAGCAGCTCCTCGGGCCCGGCGTCTTCCTTGGACACTGAAGCTTTCTTT
TRBV19,NA,TRBJ2-5,NA,CASNGGPVETQYF,TGTGCCAGTAACGGGGGACCCGTAGAGACCCAGTACTTC
TRBV18,TRBD1,TRBJ1-2,NA,CASSPKQGAPYGYTF,TGTGCCAGCTCACCTAAGCAGGGGGCCCCCTATGGCTACACCTTC
TRBV12-3/TRBV12-4,NA,TRBJ1-2,NA,CASSPGLFEGYTF,TGTGCCAGCAGTCCCGGACTCTTCGAGGGCTACACCTTC
TRBV4-1,TRBD1,TRBJ2-2,NA,CASSPPTGRGPGELFF,TGCGCCAGCAGCCCGCCCACAGGCAGGGGGCCCGGGGAGCTGTTTTTT
TRBV2,TRBD1,TRBJ2-5,many,CASSNRGRQETQYF,TGTGCCAGCAGCAACAGGGGAAGACAAGAGACCCAGTACTTC
TRBV20-1,TRBD2,TRBJ2-3,NA,CSAEGLATSDTQYF,TGCAGTGCTGAGGGACTAGCGACCTCAGATACGCAGTATTTT
TRBV28,TRBD1,TRBJ1-1,many,CASSLRGRAAVDTEAFF,TGTGCCAGCAGTTTGAGGGGGCGGGCAGCGGTGGACACTGAAGCTTTCTTT
TRBV6-1,NA,TRBJ1-3,NA,CASSPLRAGPGSTIYF,TGTGCCAGCAGTCCCCTTCGTGCGGGGCCTGGAAGCACCATATATTTT
TRBV5-1,TRBD2,TRBJ2-1,NA,CASSLSGDVAGEGFF,TGCGCCAGCAGCTTGTCCGGGGACGTAGCGGGAGAGGGGTTCTTC
TRBV12-3/TRBV12-4,TRBD1,TRBJ1-2,many,CASSLGDRVANYGYTF,TGTGCCAGCAGTTTGGGGGACAGGGTAGCCAACTATGGCTACACCTTC
TRBV29-1,TRBD1,TRBJ2-5,once,CSYHRGLDETQYF,TGCAGCTACCACAGGGGGCTTGATGAGACCCAGTACTTC
TRBV29-1,NA,TRBJ1-1,NA,CSVEDGAEAFF,TGCAGCGTTGAAGATGGAGCTGAAGCTTTCTTT
TRBV28,TRBD1,TRBJ1-2,many,CASSLTGRYGYTF,TGTGCCAGCAGTTTGACAGGGCGCTATGGCTACACCTTC
TRBV12-3/TRBV12-4,TRBD1,TRBJ1-2,NA,CASSWGQVDYGYTF,TGTGCCAGCAGTTGGGGACAGGTAGACTATGGCTACACCTTC